The 14 T cell receptor beta chains reported below all come from one sample, sequenced in a study of tumor and adjacent non-tumor tissue in lung cancer. This sample's RNA came from whole unsorted tissue. The normal lung tissue was taken more than 3 cm from the tumor edge. A modified ARM-PCR protocol with three rounds of nested PCR amplified TCRbeta. Each CDR3 protein gets one entry after TCRdb re-called the multiplex PCR reads with MiXCR. The table has some 73,000 distinct CDR3 sequences, roughly 80% seen once. The sample was distant non-tumor lung tissue. These receptors all come from a man aged 55 to 69 with non-small cell lung cancer.

This clonotype was seen once. V usage is TRBV11-1 and J usage is TRBJ2-1; possible D gene TRBD1, 6 bases. The CDR3 is 17 residues long. Germline lookup yields CDR1 SGHAT and CDR2 FQDESV (reference sequence). Trimming left V 4 bases short and J 6 bases short, with 22 bases between. Written as DNA, the CDR3 is TGTGCCAGCAGCTCCATGAGGGGGTTAGGAGCCGGCAATGAGCAGTTCTTC. Its protein is CASSSMRGLGAGNEQFF.

This clonotype was counted once. The junction shows a germline mismatch at one end, possibly a read error. In nucleotides, the CDR3 is TGTGCCAGCACTACAGGGGAGGGCTGGACTAAAGCTATCTTT. Its translation: CASTTGEGWTKAIF. The V call is TRBV12-3 or TRBV12-4, the J call TRBJ1-1; 7 bases agree with TRBD1. The CDR3 spans 14 residues.

Comment on this clonotype: Mismatch with germline at one junction end may stem from a read error. This rearrangement joins TRBV11-2 to TRBJ2-5; 8 bases map to TRBD2. Germline CDR1 and CDR2: SGHAT and FQNNGV. The CDR3 loop spans 16 amino acids. The CDR3: CTSSSTTGGPNESQYF. The CDR3, as DNA: TGTACCAGCAGCTCCACAACGGGGGGGCCAAACGAGAGCCAGTACTTC.

Comment on this clonotype: Sequence at one end of the junction differs from germline and may be a read error. The rearrangement links TRBV6-4 to TRBJ2-5; TRBD2 matches at 8 bases. This CDR3 has 17 residues. From germline, CDR1 is MRHNA and CDR2 SNTAGT. The CDR3 protein is CANSDSNGRAAQETQYF. For the CDR3, the DNA is TGTGCCAACAGTGACTCGAACGGGAGGGCCGCGCAAGAGACCCAGTACTTC.

The gene calls are TRBV6-1 and TRBJ1-1; D remains ambiguous. The germline V and J ends were trimmed by 1 base and 12 bases, with 18 bases remaining between them. The CDR3 is 14 residues long. Germline V gene sequence: CDR1 MNHNS, CDR2 SASEGT. DNA of the CDR3: TGTGCCAGCAGTGAAGACATGGACGACACTGATACTTTCTTT. Amino acid sequence: CASSEDMDDTDTFF.

On this clonotype itself: One end of the junction fails to match germline, which may point to a read error. The gene calls are TRBV11-2 and TRBJ2-5; 7 bases fit TRBD1. This CDR3 has 14 amino acids. CDR1 is SGHAT and CDR2 is FQNNGV in the germline V gene. This CDR3 is CSSSFGQVLETQYF. The CDR3 region has the DNA TGTTCCAGCAGCTTCGGACAGGTCCTGGAGACCCAGTACTTC.

As regards this clonotype: This clone may be a read error of a much larger clone one base away. The V call is TRBV20-1, the J call TRBJ2-1; TRBD2 aligns across 8 bases. J was trimmed by 9 bases and V by 6 bases; bases with no gene match: 19. Per germline, CDR1 DFQATT and CDR2 SNEGSKA (reference sequence). The CDR3 has 16 amino acids. This CDR3 reads CSAPKLAEKGDGEQFF. CDR3 sequence (DNA): TGCAGTGCCCCTAAACTAGCGGAAAAAGGGGATGGTGAGCAGTTCTTC.

V and J are TRBV20-1 and TRBJ2-7; D is ambiguous. The CDR3 totals 11 residues. Germline V gene data show CDR1 as DFQATT and CDR2 as SNEGSKA (reference sequence). Trimming cost V 3 bases and J 4 bases, with 7 bases left between them. The CDR3 protein is CSARVLYEQYF. The CDR3 DNA follows: TGCAGTGCTAGGGTCTTATACGAGCAGTACTTC.

A word on this clonotype: With a much larger clone just one base away, this may be a read error. As the CDR3 is not closed by the conserved phenylalanine or tryptophan, this likely results from a read error. J is TRBJ1-6 and V is TRBV6-6; D remains unclear. CDR3 length equals 12 residues. The germline V gene encodes CDR1 MNHNY and CDR2 SVGAGI (reference sequence). Trimming removed 3 bases from V and 11 bases from J, with 8 bases in between. In DNA form, the CDR3 reads TGTGCCAGCAGTTATGGCAGAGCACCCCTCCACTCT. Its protein product is CASSYGRAPLHS.

Note on this clonotype: A read error may produce the germline difference seen at one junction end. The chain uses TRBV20-1 and TRBJ1-2, with D perhaps matching TRBD1 (5 bases). The CDR3 has 13 residues. Per germline, CDR1 DFQATT and CDR2 SNEGSKA (reference sequence). The CDR3 loop reads CSAALGTTVGYTF. CDR3 nucleotide sequence: TGCAGTGCTGCCCTAGGGACTACTGTTGGCTACACATTC.

The chain employs TRBV11-2 and TRBJ2-3; a possible D gene is TRBD2 (5 bases). Between the trimmed V and J ends, which lost 3 bases and 7 bases, there was a span of 17 bases. Germline V gene lookup returns CDR1 SGHAT and CDR2 FQNNGV. The CDR3 spans 15 residues. The CDR3 is CASSFPSGRAHTQYF. The CDR3 DNA is TGTGCCAGCAGCTTTCCCAGCGGTAGGGCACATACGCAGTATTTT.

As regards this clonotype: A much larger clone sits a single nucleotide away, making a read error possible. The chain couples TRBV5-4 to TRBJ1-6, with TRBD1 identical over 7 bases. The CDR3 is 14 residues long. Germline-derived CDR1 and CDR2 are SGHNT and YYREEE (reference sequence). J lost 10 bases, V lost 2 bases, and 6 bases had no gene match. The CDR3 nucleotides read TGTGCCAGCAGCTTCCGGGACAGTCTATCACCCCTCCACTTT. This translates into CASSFRDSLSPLHF.

Details on this clonotype: A read error may produce the germline difference seen at one junction end. The V and J genes are TRBV11-2 and TRBJ2-1; unclear D gene. Germline CDR1 reads SGHAT; CDR2 reads FQNNGV. The CDR3 covers 15 residues. The CDR3 here is CASSLDRSYYKERFF. CDR3 in DNA: TGTGCCAGCAGCTTAGATAGGAGCTACTACAAAGAGCGGTTCTTC.

On this clonotype itself: The junction shows a germline mismatch at one end, possibly a read error. The chain couples TRBV11-2 to TRBJ2-5, with a possible D match to TRBD1 (6 bases). The germline V gene encodes CDR1 SGHAT and CDR2 FQNNGV. This CDR3 is 14 amino acids long. CDR3 residues: CASSSRQDLETQYF. DNA of the CDR3: TGCGCCAGCAGCTCCAGACAGGATCTGGAGACCCAGTACTTC.